The 7 T cell receptor beta chains below come from one sample, sequenced in a study of blood T cell repertoires in COVID-19. Clones were read by immunoSEQ multiplex PCR, and TCRdb kept only the in-frame ones, dropping some. This sample has around 160,000 clones, with about 88% found just once. The sequencing input was peripheral blood. The origin of the receptors is a man younger than 35 with acute or convalescent COVID-19.

The CDR3 DNA follows: TGTGCCAGCAGCCATAGCGGTGTCGAGCAGTACTTC. Translating gives CASSHSGVEQYF. The chain links TRBV4-2 to TRBJ2-7, with TRBD2 as a possible D gene (6 bases). Trimming left V 3 bases short and J 6 bases short, with 9 bases between. Looked up from germline, CDR1 is LGHNA and CDR2 is YNFKEQ. The CDR3 consists of 12 residues.

The rearrangement joins TRBV28 to TRBJ1-2; D might be TRBD1 (5 bases). CDR1 is MDHEN, CDR2 SYDVKM, per germline. V lost 3 bases to trimming and J lost 7 bases, with 18 bases between them. This CDR3 contains 15 residues. Here the CDR3 reads CASSFEVAGLGGYTF. CDR3 DNA: TGTGCCAGCAGTTTTGAGGTGGCAGGGTTAGGTGGCTACACCTTC.

Comments on this clone: This sample includes further DNA sequences coding for the same CDR3. This chain uses TRBV9 with TRBJ2-3; TRBD2 matches at 9 bases. Germline CDR1 SGDLS, CDR2 YYNGEE. With 3 bases clipped from V and 0 bases from J, the junction kept 2 bases outside the gene matches. The length of the CDR3 is 15 residues. CDR3 DNA: TGTGCCAGCAGCGCGCGGGGGGGTAGCACAGATACGCAGTATTTT. Residues: CASSARGGSTDTQYF.

CDR3 DNA sequence: TGTGCCAGCTCAGTTGGACAGGAGAACACTGAAGCTTTCTTT. Translating it yields CASSVGQENTEAFF. This chain uses TRBV18 with TRBJ1-1, with TRBD1 matching 7 bases. Germline V CDR1 and CDR2: KGHSH, LQKENI. V was clipped by 5 bases and J by 1 base; unmatched bases: 4. CDR3 length: 14 residues.

V and J are TRBV4-1 and TRBJ1-1; unclear D gene. Between the trimmed V and J ends, which lost 4 bases and 1 base, there was a span of 10 bases. The CDR3 runs 14 residues. CDR1 is MGHRA and CDR2 is YSYEKL in the germline V gene. The CDR3 spells CASSREVANTEAFF. As DNA, the CDR3 is TGCGCCAGCAGCCGAGAGGTGGCGAACACTGAAGCTTTCTTT.

The V call is TRBV7-3, the J call TRBJ2-1; no reliable D call. The CDR3 covers 14 residues. Trimming left V 5 bases short and J 6 bases short, with 14 bases between. CDR1 SGHTA and CDR2 FQGTGA come from the germline V gene. The CDR3 loop is CASSEMRGSNEQFF. The DNA of the CDR3 is TGTGCCAGCAGCGAGATGAGAGGTAGCAATGAGCAGTTCTTC.

The chain is built from TRBV4-2 and TRBJ2-3; 10 bases are shared with TRBD2. V lost 7 bases to trimming and J lost 3 bases; unmatched junction nucleotides: 4. Germline assignment: CDR1 LGHNA and CDR2 YNFKEQ. This CDR3 has 14 residues. The CDR3 nucleotides are TGTGCCAGCAACCAGCGGGGGGGTACAGATACGCAGTATTTT. It encodes CASNQRGGTDTQYF.